This T cell receptor (beta chain) was documented in a study of vaccination effects on CD4 cells after COVID-19. Study-level information: It was two doses of either the BNT162b2 or mRNA-1273 vaccine that participants received. Study-wide findings and caveats: Infection- and vaccine-induced clones contracted markedly late after vaccination.

ViraFEST expansion of antigen-specific CD4+ T cells with viral peptide pools preceded sequencing. Culture lasted 10 days before CD4+ T cell isolation. Absence of prior SARS-CoV-2 infection characterized the vaccine recipients, who showed negative nucleocapsid antibodies. It was with roughly 11 IU/ml IL-2 and roughly 9.2 ug/ml peptides that under 2.5 million PBMC per well were cultured. The assay was immunoSEQ multiplex PCR, and TCRdb's table has in-frame clones only and misses some. This table holds 41,000 or so clones, under 85% found once. This clone has a single count. What it recognizes is unknown. One end of the junction is discordant with germline, which a read error may explain. Here the sequenced sample was CD4+ T cells from PBMCs cultured with HCoV-NL63 spike peptides, taken before COVID-19 vaccination. The receptor comes from a human donor who received a COVID-19 vaccine.

CDR3 DNA sequence: TGCGCCAGCAGTGGACCGGGACAGATTGATGGCTGCACCTTC. Translating gives CASSGPGQIDGCTF. The V gene is TRBV10-2, the J gene TRBJ1-2, with 7 bases matching TRBD1. From germline, CDR1 is WSHSY and CDR2 SAAADI. The CDR3 contains 14 residues.